This T cell receptor beta chain stems from a study of cytomegalovirus exposure and HLA in healthy donors. Use of 60 Vbeta and 13 Jbeta primers characterized the PCR. Repertoires were generated with immunoSEQ multiplex PCR, while TCRdb's copy carries only in-frame clones and drops some. The sample holds approximately 170,000 clones, about three quarters seen once. The germline gives CDR1 SGHRS, CDR2 YFSETQ. V shed 0 bases and J shed 4 bases, with 7 bases lying between them. The CDR3 consists of 13 residues. The TCR comes from a woman in her thirties or forties in good health and CMV-seropositive. The source material was PBMCs. V and J are TRBV5-1 and TRBJ2-5; TRBD1 is a possible D gene (5 bases). The CDR3 region is CASSLGQGETQYF. As DNA, the CDR3 is TGCGCCAGCAGCTTGGGGCAGGGAGAGACCCAGTACTTC.